These 12 T cell receptor beta chains originate from one sample sequenced in a study of Ad26.COV2.S vaccination and SARS-CoV-2 variants. Sequenced by immunoSEQ multiplex PCR; TCRdb stores in-frame clones only, minus some. This table holds 380,000 or so clones, about 85% found once. Specified treatment: some 20 received Ad26.COV2.S at low or high dose, single or two shots; 5 received placebo; per-sample allocation not given. Sampling was done on day 63 after the first vaccine or placebo injection. The sample consisted of peripheral blood, taken in a trial of Ad26.COV2.S vaccine versus placebo. The receptors were sampled from a person between 18 and 65 years old who received the Ad26.COV2.S COVID-19 vaccine or a placebo.

This clone was seen once. The CDR3 sequence: CASSPRNEGQPQHF. CDR3 nucleotides: TGTGCCAGCTCACCGCGGAACGAGGGTCAGCCCCAGCATTTT. The J gene is TRBJ1-5, the V gene TRBV18; D uncertain. CDR1 and CDR2 (germline): KGHSH, LQKENI. Trimming cost V 3 bases and J 6 bases, with 12 bases left between them. This CDR3 is 14 amino acids long.

This clone was detected a few times. This chain uses TRBV21-1 with TRBJ2-2; TRBD1, the D gene given by the table, was not confirmed from the DNA. TRBV21-1 has pseudogene status. The CDR3 has 16 residues. CDR3 region: CASSNIRHENTGELFF. The CDR3 region has the DNA TGTGCCAGCAGCAATATTCGACACGAGAACACCGGGGAGCTGTTTTTT.

The rearrangement links TRBV6-6 to TRBJ1-2; TRBD1 might be the D (6 bases). The CDR3 consists of 15 residues. CDR1 and CDR2 (germline): MNHNY, SVGAGI (reference sequence). V gave up 0 bases and J gave up 2 bases, with 10 bases separating them. The CDR3 reads CASSYSPGANYGYTF. The DNA of the CDR3 is TGTGCCAGCAGTTACTCGCCGGGGGCGAACTATGGCTACACCTTC.

This chain links TRBV2 with TRBJ1-4; D gene ambiguous. Trimming removed 5 bases from V and 0 bases from J, with 10 bases in between. This CDR3 has 15 amino acids. The V gene's germline CDR1 is SNHLY and CDR2 FYNNEI. The CDR3 nucleotides read TGTGCCAGCAGTAACAGTTACGCAACTAATGAAAAACTGTTTTTT. It codes for CASSNSYATNEKLFF.

The chain uses TRBV6-5 and TRBJ1-6; possible D gene TRBD1, 6 bases. Looked up from germline, CDR1 is MNHEY and CDR2 is SVGAGI. Trimming removed 7 bases from V and 14 bases from J, with 18 bases in between. The CDR3 runs to 13 residues. CDR3: CASNHLTGRSLHF. The CDR3 region has the DNA TGTGCCAGCAACCACCTTACAGGGAGATCCCTCCACTTT.

The chain has TRBV12-5 and TRBJ2-2, with D possibly TRBD1 on 5 matching bases. Germline V gene sequence: CDR1 LGHNT, CDR2 FRNRAP. V lost 7 bases and J 0 bases, leaving 12 bases between the germline ends. This CDR3 region has 15 residues. The CDR3 DNA reads as TGTGCTAGTGCCCCTTCAGGGTCGAACACCGGGGAGCTGTTTTTT. This codes for CASAPSGSNTGELFF.

The J gene is TRBJ2-7, the V gene TRBV25-1; D gene unclear. The CDR3 is made up of 11 amino acids. Trimming took off 1 base at V and 2 bases at J, with 0 bases between the two ends. Per the germline V gene, CDR1 is MGHDK and CDR2 is SYGVNS. The CDR3 sequence: CASSESYEQYF. The CDR3 DNA is TGTGCCAGCAGTGAATCCTACGAGCAGTACTTC.

The chain recombines TRBV19 with TRBJ2-1, with 8 bases lining up with TRBD2. The CDR3 length is 14 residues. After removal of 7 bases from V and 3 bases from J, the junction contained 5 bases not matched to a gene. Germline V lookup: CDR1 LNHDA, CDR2 SQIVND (reference sequence). CDR3 sequence (DNA): TGTGCCAGTAATCCCGGGACTAGCTACAATGAGCAGTTCTTC. This gives the protein CASNPGTSYNEQFF.

V and J are TRBV5-1 and TRBJ2-5, with D tentatively TRBD1 (6 bases). Germline CDR1 reads SGHRS; CDR2 reads YFSETQ. Trimming removed 4 bases from V and 1 base from J, with 11 bases in between. The CDR3 is made up of 14 amino acids. The CDR3 is CASSRDKSQETQYF. The CDR3 DNA reads TGCGCCAGCAGCCGGGACAAAAGCCAAGAGACCCAGTACTTC.

V and J are TRBV11-3 and TRBJ2-2; D is uncertain. V shed 2 bases and J shed 4 bases, with 17 bases lying between them. Looked up from germline, CDR1 is SGHNT and CDR2 is YENEEA. This CDR3 contains 17 residues. CDR3 sequence reads: CASSLNWPARATGELFF. CDR3 nucleotides: TGTGCCAGCAGCTTAAATTGGCCGGCGCGAGCCACCGGGGAGCTGTTTTTT.

The rearrangement joins TRBV7-3 to TRBJ2-7, with 8 positions matching TRBD2. The germline V gene has CDR1 SGHTA and CDR2 FQGTGA. V was pared by 5 bases and J by 2 bases, with 5 bases of the junction left unmatched. The CDR3 contains 14 residues. The CDR3 region has the DNA TGTGCCAGCAGCCCACGGGGGGGCCCCTACGAGCAGTACTTC. Its translation is CASSPRGGPYEQYF.

The chain carries TRBV7-8 and TRBJ1-4, with 7 bases lining up with TRBD1. This CDR3 region has 15 residues. Germline-derived CDR1 and CDR2 are SGHVS and FQNEAQ. The V gene end was trimmed by 3 bases and the J gene end by 4 bases; junction bases not matched to a gene: 5. In DNA, the CDR3 is TGTGCCAGCAGCTTTGGGACAGCTAATAATGAAAAACTGTTTTTT. Its translation: CASSFGTANNEKLFF.